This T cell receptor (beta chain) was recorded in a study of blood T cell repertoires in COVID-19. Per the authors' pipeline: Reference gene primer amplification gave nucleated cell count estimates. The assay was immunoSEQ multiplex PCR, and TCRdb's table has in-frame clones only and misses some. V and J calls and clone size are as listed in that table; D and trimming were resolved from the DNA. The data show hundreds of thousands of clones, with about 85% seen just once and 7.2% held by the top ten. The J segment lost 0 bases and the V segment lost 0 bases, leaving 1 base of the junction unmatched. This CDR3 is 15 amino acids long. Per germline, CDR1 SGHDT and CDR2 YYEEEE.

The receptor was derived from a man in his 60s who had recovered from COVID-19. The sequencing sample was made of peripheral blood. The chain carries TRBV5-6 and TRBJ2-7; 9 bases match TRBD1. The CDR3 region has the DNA TGTGCCAGCAGCTTGGTGGACAGGGGCTCCTACGAGCAGTACGTC. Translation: CASSLVDRGSYEQYV.